Following are 23 T cell receptor beta chains from one sample sequenced in a study of cytomegalovirus exposure and HLA in healthy donors. This PCR relied on a set of 60 Vbeta primers and 13 Jbeta primers. Produced via immunoSEQ multiplex PCR; TCRdb's table is partial and in-frame only. Among 65,000 to 85,000 clones listed, 10% were seen once. Material for sequencing was PBMCs. The receptors come from a man in his sixties in good health and CMV-seropositive.

There are a few counts of this clone. The chain uses TRBV7-2 and TRBJ1-4; no definite D call. CDR1 is SGHTA, CDR2 FQGNSA, per germline. This CDR3 has 16 amino acids. Trimming took off 1 base at V and 0 bases at J, with 9 bases between the two ends. The CDR3 nucleotides read TGTGCCAGCAGCTTAGGGCGGGAGTCAACTAATGAAAAACTGTTTTTT. It yields the protein CASSLGRESTNEKLFF.

The rearrangement links TRBV12-5 to TRBJ2-5, with D uncertain. In germline, CDR1 is LGHNT, CDR2 FRNRAP. V was trimmed by 0 bases and J by 5 bases, leaving 7 bases between them. The CDR3 length is 13 residues. The CDR3 DNA reads as TGTGCTAGTGGTTTGGTTTTCTTGGAGACCCAGTACTTC. Protein: CASGLVFLETQYF.

This sequence joins TRBV6-1 and TRBJ2-1; 7 bases are shared with TRBD2. CDR3 length: 14 residues. Germline V gene data show CDR1 as MNHNS and CDR2 as SASEGT. V was clipped by 2 bases and J by 8 bases; unmatched bases: 6. Written as DNA, the CDR3 is TGTGCCAGCAGTGAAATCGGGAGCGGGGATGAGCAGTTCTTC. This codes for CASSEIGSGDEQFF.

This clone was picked up a small number of times. The CDR3 DNA follows: TGTGCCAGCAGTTTCGGGACAGGGTTTGGCTACACCTTC. It translates to CASSFGTGFGYTF. The chain has TRBV28 and TRBJ1-2; 9 nucleotides match TRBD1. The germline CDR1 and CDR2 sequences are MDHEN and SYDVKM. The trim removed 3 bases at V and 7 bases at J, leaving 3 bases unmatched. CDR3 length: 13 amino acids.

This sequence joins TRBV5-4 and TRBJ1-5; tentative D call: TRBD1 (6 bases). This CDR3 has 14 amino acids. The germline V gene encodes CDR1 SGHNT and CDR2 YYREEE (reference sequence). Trimming left V 4 bases short and J 3 bases short, with 11 bases between. The CDR3 here is CASSLQGSNQPQHF. CDR3 nucleotide sequence: TGTGCCAGCAGCCTACAGGGTTCCAATCAGCCCCAGCATTTT.

This clone has just a few counts. As DNA, the CDR3 is TGTGCCAGCCGAGGACAGGAAGAAAAACTGTTTTTT. It specifies CASRGQEEKLFF. The chain carries TRBV6-5 and TRBJ1-4, with 7 bases matching TRBD1. The ends lost 8 bases at V and 8 bases at J; junction bases unmatched: 5. The CDR3 is 12 amino acids. CDR1 is MNHEY, CDR2 SVGAGI, per germline.

This clone was recorded a few times. The chain links TRBV11-2 to TRBJ1-1, with D possibly being TRBD1 (6 bases). V was shortened by 3 bases and J by 2 bases, with 10 bases between the two germline ends. The CDR3 covers 14 residues. The germline CDR1 and CDR2 sequences are SGHAT and FQNNGV. CDR3 amino acids: CASSFSGENTEAFF. The CDR3 DNA reads as TGTGCCAGCAGCTTCTCAGGGGAAAACACTGAAGCTTTCTTT. The whole variable domain, remainder taken from reference TRBV11-2 and TRBJ1-1, is EAGVAQSPRYKIIEKRQSVAFWCNPISGHATLYWYQQILGQGPKLLIQFQNNGVVDDSQLPKDRFSAERLKGVDSTLKIQPAKLEDSAVYLCASSFSGENTEAFFGQGTRLTVV.

V and J are TRBV5-5 and TRBJ2-7; 10 bases agree with TRBD1. Germline CDR1 SGHKS, CDR2 YYEKEE (reference sequence). V dropped 5 bases and J dropped 5; count of bases not matched to a gene: 10. This CDR3 contains 15 residues. In DNA, the CDR3 is TGTGCCAGCAGTATCCACTCGGGGACAGGGGACGAGCAGTACGTC. Translated: CASSIHSGTGDEQYV.

This clone has a handful of counts. The J gene is TRBJ2-7, the V gene TRBV28, with 10 bases fitting TRBD1. Germline assignment: CDR1 MDHEN and CDR2 SYDVKM. The CDR3 loop spans 14 amino acids. J gave up 4 bases and V 5 bases, and 5 bases lay outside the gene matches. The CDR3, as DNA: TGTGCCAGCAGTATAGACAGGGGGCAGTACGAGCAGTACTTC. Amino acids: CASSIDRGQYEQYF.

This clone was detected a few times. The V call is TRBV7-2, the J call TRBJ2-5, with a weak D call TRBD1 (6 bases). Trimming removed 5 bases from V and 0 bases from J, with 7 bases in between. Germline V gene sequence: CDR1 SGHTA, CDR2 FQGNSA. The CDR3 is 13 residues long. CDR3 region: CASSRDNQETQYF. The CDR3 DNA reads as TGTGCCAGCAGCAGGGACAACCAAGAGACCCAGTACTTC.

This clone was counted a few times. J is TRBJ1-2 and V is TRBV11-2; D uncertain. The CDR3 covers 15 residues. Germline loops: CDR1 SGHAT, CDR2 FQNNGV. Trimming removed 0 bases at V and 0 bases at J, with 8 bases between. CDR3 sequence reads: CASSLDQVANYGYTF. The DNA of the CDR3 is TGTGCCAGCAGCTTAGATCAGGTAGCTAACTATGGCTACACCTTC.

This clone has only a few counts. The chain has TRBV14 and TRBJ1-2; D not resolved. V lost 1 base and J 3 bases, leaving 6 bases between the germline ends. The CDR3 runs to 13 residues. Germline V lookup: CDR1 SGHDN, CDR2 FVKESK. DNA for the CDR3: TGTGCCAGCAGCCAAGCTCCTTACTATGGCTACACCTTC. Its protein product is CASSQAPYYGYTF.

This clone showed up just a few times. V gene TRBV5-4 combines with J gene TRBJ2-1; TRBD2 agrees at 7 bases. The J segment lost 2 bases and the V segment lost 4 bases, leaving 3 bases of the junction unmatched. The CDR3 extends over 14 amino acids. Germline-derived CDR1 and CDR2 are SGHNT and YYREEE (reference sequence). Here the CDR3 DNA reads TGTGCCAGCAGCCCCGGGGGGACCTACAATGAGCAGTTCTTC. It specifies CASSPGGTYNEQFF. Supplemented by reference TRBV5-4 and TRBJ2-1, the full variable domain reads ETGVTQSPTHLIKTRGQQVTLRCSSQSGHNTVSWYQQALGQGPQFIFQYYREEENGRGNFPPRFSGLQFPNYSSELNVNALELDDSALYLCASSPGGTYNEQFFGPGTRLTVL.

The chain carries TRBV2 and TRBJ1-5; D ambiguous. The CDR3 length is 13 residues. The germline V gene encodes CDR1 SNHLY and CDR2 FYNNEI. Trimming removed 4 bases from V and 5 bases from J, with 9 bases in between. The CDR3 DNA is TGTGCCAGCAGTGTCCTTTCTCATCAGCCCCAGCATTTT. This gives the protein CASSVLSHQPQHF.

This clone was seen a few times. The J gene is TRBJ1-3, the V gene TRBV2, with 8 bases that match TRBD1. Trimming removed 7 bases from V and 4 bases from J; junction bases left unmatched: 3. The CDR3 has 13 amino acids. CDR1 SNHLY and CDR2 FYNNEI come from the germline V gene. DNA of the CDR3: TGTGCCAGCACAGGGGGCTCAGGAAACACCATATATTTT. It codes for CASTGGSGNTIYF.

The genes are TRBV7-6 and TRBJ2-4; 8 nucleotides agree with TRBD2. The V segment lost 4 bases and the J segment 9 bases; nucleotides outside the gene matches: 14. This CDR3 spans 16 amino acids. Germline loops: CDR1 SGHVS, CDR2 FNYEAQ. The CDR3 nucleotides read TGTGCCAGCAGCTCCGAACTAGCGGTACAATCGACCATTCAGTACTTC. Translation: CASSSELAVQSTIQYF.

The rearrangement uses TRBV2 and TRBJ1-1; 9 nucleotides agree with TRBD1. Trimming cost V 6 bases and J 6 bases; bases outside gene matches: 8. The CDR3 length is 14 residues. From germline, CDR1 is SNHLY and CDR2 FYNNEI. The CDR3 here is CASRRDRVIAEAFF. The CDR3 nucleotides are TGTGCCAGCAGAAGGGACAGGGTGATAGCTGAAGCTTTCTTT.

This clone was seen only a few times. The chain has TRBV12-5 and TRBJ2-7; 7 positions agree with TRBD1. Trimming removed 10 bases from V and 3 bases from J; junction bases left unmatched: 3. This CDR3 has 11 amino acids. Germline V gives CDR1 LGHNT, CDR2 FRNRAP. CDR3 bases: TGTGCTACTCGGACAGGCTACGAGCAGTACGTC. This gives the protein CATRTGYEQYV.

This clone showed up just a few times. J is TRBJ2-3 and V is TRBV7-3; TRBD2 aligns across 9 bases. Germline lookup yields CDR1 SGHTA and CDR2 FQGTGA. The CDR3 has 16 amino acids. With 2 bases clipped from V and 2 bases from J, the junction kept 5 bases outside the gene matches. The CDR3 nucleotides are TGTGCCAGCAGCTTAGGTCTAGCGGGGCCCACAGATACGCAGTATTTT. Amino acid sequence: CASSLGLAGPTDTQYF.

This clone was found many times. This chain connects TRBV5-4 to TRBJ1-1; D remains ambiguous. CDR3 size: 14 residues. Germline CDR1 SGHNT, CDR2 YYREEE (reference sequence). V lost 0 bases and J lost 6, with 12 bases in between. This CDR3 is CASSLAGIQAEAFF. Here the CDR3 DNA reads TGTGCCAGCAGCTTGGCCGGGATTCAGGCTGAAGCTTTCTTT.

This clone was found many times. This chain uses TRBV5-1 with TRBJ1-2; 9 positions agree with TRBD1. The CDR3 extends over 14 amino acids. Looked up from germline, CDR1 is SGHRS and CDR2 is YFSETQ. V was pared by 4 bases and J by 8 bases, with 9 bases of the junction left unmatched. CDR3 in amino acids: CASSRPGTGLGYTF. The CDR3 region has the DNA TGCGCCAGCAGCCGCCCCGGGACAGGGTTAGGCTACACCTTC. The whole variable domain, filled in from reference TRBV5-1 and TRBJ1-2, reads KAGVTQTPRYLIKTRGQQVTLSCSPISGHRSVSWYQQTPGQGLQFLFEYFSETQRNKGNFPGRFSGRQFSNSRSEMNVSTLELGDSALYLCASSRPGTGLGYTFGSGTRLTVV.

This clone appeared a few times. The J gene is TRBJ1-4, the V gene TRBV28; D might be TRBD1 (5 bases). The V and J ends lost 3 bases and 2 bases respectively, with 10 bases between them. CDR1 is MDHEN, CDR2 SYDVKM, per germline. The CDR3 covers 15 residues. For the CDR3, the DNA is TGTGCCAGCAGTTTCGGGGGGACGACTAATGAAAAACTGTTTTTT. Encoded protein: CASSFGGTTNEKLFF.

The V gene is TRBV11-2, the J gene TRBJ2-5; D remains ambiguous. Trimming took 5 bases from V and 5 from J, leaving 9 bases between them. The germline CDR1 and CDR2 sequences are SGHAT and FQNNGV. The CDR3 spans 12 residues. DNA of the CDR3: TGTGCCAGCAGCCTTAGTCGGGAGACCCAGTACTTC. Its translation: CASSLSRETQYF.